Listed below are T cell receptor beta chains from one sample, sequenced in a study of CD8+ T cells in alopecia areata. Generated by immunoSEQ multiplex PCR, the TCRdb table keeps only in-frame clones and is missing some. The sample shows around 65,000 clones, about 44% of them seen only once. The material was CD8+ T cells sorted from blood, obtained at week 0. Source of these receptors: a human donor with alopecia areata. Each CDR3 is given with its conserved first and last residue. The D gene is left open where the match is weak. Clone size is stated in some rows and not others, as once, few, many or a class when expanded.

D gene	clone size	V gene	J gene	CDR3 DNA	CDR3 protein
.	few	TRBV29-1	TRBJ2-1	TGCAGCGTTGAGGGGGCTTACTCCTACAATGAGCAGTTCTTC	CSVEGAYSYNEQFF
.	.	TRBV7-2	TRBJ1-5	TGTGCCAGCAGCCCCGGCAATCAGCCCCAGCATTTT	CASSPGNQPQHF
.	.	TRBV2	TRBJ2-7	TGTGCCAGCAGTGAGAATATAGGGGAGCAGTACTTC	CASSENIGEQYF
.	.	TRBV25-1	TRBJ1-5	TGTGCCAGCAGGGGACACCATAATCAGCCCCAGCATTTT	CASRGHHNQPQHF
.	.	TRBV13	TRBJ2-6	TGTGCCAGCAGCCCGATCGGGACCACTCCCCACGTCCTGACTTTC	CASSPIGTTPHVLTF
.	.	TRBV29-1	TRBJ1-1	TGCAGCGTTGTTGGCCCGGGGCAGTTGAACACTGAAGCTTTCTTT	CSVVGPGQLNTEAFF
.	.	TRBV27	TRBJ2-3	TGTGCCAGCAGTTCCGATATCAGCAGCCCGCCAGATACGCAGTATTTT	CASSSDISSPPDTQYF
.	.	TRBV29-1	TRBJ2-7	TGCAGCGTTGAAGGCGGGGTCCCCTACGAGCAGTACTTC	CSVEGGVPYEQYF
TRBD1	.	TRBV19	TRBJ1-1	TGTGCCAGTAGTGGCGGGGCGACAGGGGGCACTGAAGCTTTCTTT	CASSGGATGGTEAFF
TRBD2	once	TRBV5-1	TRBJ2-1	TGCGCCAGCAGCTTGGAGGGAGGGCCATACAATGAGCAGTTCTTC	CASSLEGGPYNEQFF
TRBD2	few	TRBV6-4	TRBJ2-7	TGTGCCAGAGCCTCGGAAGGACTAGCGGTAACCTACGAGCAGTACTTC	CARASEGLAVTYEQYF
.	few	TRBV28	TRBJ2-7	TGTGCCAGCAGTGGTGACAGTTACTCCTACGAGCAGTACTTC	CASSGDSYSYEQYF
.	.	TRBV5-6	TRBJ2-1	TGTGCCAGCAGCTGGGGAGGGGGACGGCCTTTCTTC	CASSWGGGRPFF
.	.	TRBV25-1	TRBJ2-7	TGTGCCAGCAGTGAAAGCTGGGCAGGGTCTCCTAACGAGCAGTACTTC	CASSESWAGSPNEQYF
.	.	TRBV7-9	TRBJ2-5	TGTGCCAGCAGCACTGTCCCGGGACGGGAACAAGAGACCCAGTACTTC	CASSTVPGREQETQYF
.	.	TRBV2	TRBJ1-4	TGTGCCACCCGGTCAGGGACCTCCCGTGAAAAACTGTTTTTT	CATRSGTSREKLFF
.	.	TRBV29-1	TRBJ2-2	TGCAGCGCCGCGGCGGGAAGGAACGGGGAGCTGTTTTTT	CSAAAGRNGELFF
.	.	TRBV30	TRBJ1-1	TGTGCCTGGAGTGTAGGGGGAATGGAAGCTTTCTTT	CAWSVGGMEAFF
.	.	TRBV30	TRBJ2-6	TGTGCCTGGGGGGGCGGTGGGGCCAACGTCCTGACTTTC	CAWGGGGANVLTF